These 11 T cell receptor beta chains originate from one sample sequenced in a study of blood T cells in healthy people across ages. The second PCR ran about 6 to 12 cycles with a sample-barcoded 5' primer and J-beta primers. Via MiXCR, TCRdb re-called the 5' RACE reads, giving one row per CDR3 protein. The sample consists of 1.5 million to 1.9 million distinct CDR3 sequences, approximately 39% of them appearing once. Sequenced sample: blood. Receptors originate from a woman in her late teens or twenties in good health.

The chain has TRBV5-1 and TRBJ1-1; D gene uncertain. CDR3 length: 14 residues. Germline V CDR1 and CDR2: SGHRS, YFSETQ. Trimming left V 0 bases short and J 4 bases short, with 10 bases between. CDR3 bases: TGCGCCAGCAGCTTGGCAATAAGAACCACTGAAGCTTTCTTT. It is translated as CASSLAIRTTEAFF.

Written as DNA, the CDR3 is TGTGCCAGCAGCGTAGGGGGGGGAGTTGGGGAGACCCAGTACTTC. It encodes CASSVGGGVGETQYF. This rearrangement joins TRBV9 to TRBJ2-5; 7 positions agree with TRBD2. V shed 0 bases and J 5 bases; nucleotides not matched to a gene: 7. The CDR3 has 15 residues. In germline, CDR1 is SGDLS, CDR2 YYNGEE.

The chain uses TRBV7-6 and TRBJ1-5; D is perhaps TRBD1 (6 bases). This CDR3 contains 16 residues. V was shortened by 2 bases and J by 1 base, with 12 bases between the two germline ends. The germline CDR1 and CDR2 sequences are SGHVS and FNYEAQ. Here the CDR3 DNA reads TGTGCCAGCAGCTTAACACAGGGTCGGAGCAATCAGCCCCAGCATTTT. Amino acid sequence: CASSLTQGRSNQPQHF.

This clonotype was counted ten times or more. The CDR3, as DNA: TGTGCCAGCAGTCGACAGGGAAAGGAGACCCAGTACTTC. This translates into CASSRQGKETQYF. The chain employs TRBV12-3 or TRBV12-4 and TRBJ2-5; 7 bases are a match to TRBD1. J lost 5 bases, V lost 5 bases, and 5 bases had no gene match. The CDR3 sequence is 13 residues long.

J is TRBJ1-1 and V is TRBV7-9; D might be TRBD1 (6 bases). Trimming removed 0 bases at V and 0 bases at J, with 23 bases between. The germline CDR1 and CDR2 sequences are SEHNR and FQNEAQ (reference sequence). The CDR3 spans 20 residues. The CDR3 bases are TGTGCCAGCAGCTTAGCCTGGGACATTCTGGACGCTACTATGAACACTGAAGCTTTCTTT. This encodes CASSLAWDILDATMNTEAFF. The full variable domain, completed using reference TRBV7-9 and TRBJ1-1, is DTGVSQNPRHKITKRGQNVTFRCDPISEHNRLYWYRQTLGQGPEFLTYFQNEAQLEKSRLLSDRFSAERPKGSFSTLEIQRTEQGDSAMYLCASSLAWDILDATMNTEAFFGQGTRLTVV.

This clonotype was detected a few times. The rearrangement joins TRBV20-1 to TRBJ2-7; TRBD2 aligns across 10 bases. The V segment lost 6 bases and the J segment 2 bases; nucleotides outside the gene matches: 7. Germline V CDR1 and CDR2: DFQATT, SNEGSKA (reference sequence). The CDR3 loop spans 14 amino acids. The CDR3 bases are TGCAGTGCGGCTAGCGGGAGTTTAGCCTACGAGCAGTACTTC. As protein: CSAASGSLAYEQYF.

V usage is TRBV13 and J usage is TRBJ1-2; a weak D match, TRBD1 (5 bases). Trimming took 6 bases from V and 7 from J, leaving 12 bases between them. CDR1 is PRHDT, CDR2 FYEKMQ, per germline (reference sequence). This CDR3 is 12 amino acids long. The DNA for the CDR3 is TGTGCCAGCAGGGAAGGGGTTTCTGGCTACACCTTC. This encodes CASREGVSGYTF.

Only a few counts were recorded for this clonotype. The rearrangement joins TRBV4-3 to TRBJ1-3; D gene unclear. The germline V and J ends were trimmed by 0 bases and 0 bases, with 9 bases remaining between them. CDR1 is LGHNA and CDR2 is YSLEER in the germline V gene. The CDR3 is 16 amino acids. The CDR3 nucleotides are TGCGCCAGCAGCCAAGATGCCTGGACCTCTGGAAACACCATATATTTT. This encodes CASSQDAWTSGNTIYF.

A remark on this clonotype: With a much larger clone just one base away, this may be a read error. The rearrangement joins TRBV7-9 to TRBJ2-7; D not certain. This CDR3 is built from 13 residues. The V gene lost 5 bases and the J gene lost 3 bases, with 11 bases spanning the gap. Looked up from germline, CDR1 is SEHNR and CDR2 is FQNEAQ (reference sequence). CDR3 sequence: CASSPFTDYEQYF. CDR3 DNA sequence: TGTGCCAGCAGCCCGTTTACAGACTACGAGCAGTACTTC.

This clonotype has only a few counts. The chain employs TRBV12-3 or TRBV12-4 and TRBJ2-5; 7 bases align to TRBD1. The CDR3 spans 14 residues. The V and J ends lost 7 bases and 4 bases, in that order; junction bases with no gene match: 9. CDR3 DNA sequence: TGTGCCAGCACCCCGACAGGGAGCAGAGAGACCCAGTACTTC. Residues: CASTPTGSRETQYF.

This clonotype was detected many times. The chain joins TRBV29-1 to TRBJ1-2; D uncertain. Trimming pared 4 bases from V and 3 bases from J, leaving 9 bases between. This CDR3 has 12 amino acids. Germline assignment: CDR1 SQVTM and CDR2 ANQGSEA. The CDR3: CSVVDTHYGYTF. CDR3 sequence (DNA): TGCAGCGTTGTAGACACGCACTATGGCTACACCTTC.